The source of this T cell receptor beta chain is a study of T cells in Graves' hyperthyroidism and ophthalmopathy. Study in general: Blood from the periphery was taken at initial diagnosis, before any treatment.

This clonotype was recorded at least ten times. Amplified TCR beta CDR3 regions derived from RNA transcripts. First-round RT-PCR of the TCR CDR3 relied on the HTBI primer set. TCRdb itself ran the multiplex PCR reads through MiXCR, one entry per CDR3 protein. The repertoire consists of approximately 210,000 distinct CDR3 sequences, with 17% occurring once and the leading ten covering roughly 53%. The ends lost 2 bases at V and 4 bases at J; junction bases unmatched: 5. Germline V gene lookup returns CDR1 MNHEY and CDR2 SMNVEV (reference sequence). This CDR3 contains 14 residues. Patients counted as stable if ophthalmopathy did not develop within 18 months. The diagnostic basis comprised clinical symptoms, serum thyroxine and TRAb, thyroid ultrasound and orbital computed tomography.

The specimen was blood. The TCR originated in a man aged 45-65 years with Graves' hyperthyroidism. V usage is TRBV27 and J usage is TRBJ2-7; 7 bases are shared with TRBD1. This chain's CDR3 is CASSLVGTDYEQYF. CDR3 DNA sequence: TGTGCCAGCAGTTTAGTGGGGACAGATTACGAGCAGTACTTC.